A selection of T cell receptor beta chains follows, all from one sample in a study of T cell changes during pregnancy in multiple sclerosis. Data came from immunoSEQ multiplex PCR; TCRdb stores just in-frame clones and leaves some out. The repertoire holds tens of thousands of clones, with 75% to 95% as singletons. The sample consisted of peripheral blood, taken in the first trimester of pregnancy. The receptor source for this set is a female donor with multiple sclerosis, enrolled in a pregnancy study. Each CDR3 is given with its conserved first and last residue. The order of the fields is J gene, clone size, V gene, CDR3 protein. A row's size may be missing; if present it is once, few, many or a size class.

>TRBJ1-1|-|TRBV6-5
CASSYSPLRNTEAFF
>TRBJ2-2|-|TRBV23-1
CASSQSRGANTGELFF
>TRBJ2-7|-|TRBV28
CASSFERRSHLEQYF
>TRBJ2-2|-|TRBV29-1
CSVGETGPGELFF
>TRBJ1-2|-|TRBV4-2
CASSQELAQGYGYTF
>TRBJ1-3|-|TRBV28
CASSLPTPRSGNTIYF
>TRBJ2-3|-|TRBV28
CAASGTGIADTQYF
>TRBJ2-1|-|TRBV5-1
CASSSLPRQGAGHEQFF
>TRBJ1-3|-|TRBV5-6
CASSLTAANTIYF
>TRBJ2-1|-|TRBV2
CASSRPGQGYNEQFF
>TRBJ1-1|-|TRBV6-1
CALWPEGAGGTEAFF
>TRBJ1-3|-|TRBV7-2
CASSPRGPGGNTIYF
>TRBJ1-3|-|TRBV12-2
CASRSGGQTPHKYTIYF
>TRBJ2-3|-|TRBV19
CASRPEASGRDTQYF
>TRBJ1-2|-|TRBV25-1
CASSEFGGEYGYTF
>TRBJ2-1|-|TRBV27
CASSFQTSGVYNEQFF
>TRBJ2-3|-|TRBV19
CASSARLTTDTQYF
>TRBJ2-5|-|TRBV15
CATSRGGTSGLQETQYF
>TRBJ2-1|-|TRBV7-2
CASSLSPRGRAFEQFF
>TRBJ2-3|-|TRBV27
CASSFYIGTSGSIRQRRPQYF
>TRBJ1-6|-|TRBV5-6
CASSEITGSSPLHF
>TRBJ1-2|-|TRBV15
CATTTAGTYGYTF
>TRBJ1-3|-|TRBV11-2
CASSLGASGSSGNTIYF
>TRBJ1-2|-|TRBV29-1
CSVDWLGRRGYTF
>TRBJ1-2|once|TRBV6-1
CASSDRDRGGYTF
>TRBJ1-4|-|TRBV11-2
CASSWRDRGGEKLFF
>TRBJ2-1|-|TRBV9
CASSRDREMDEQFF
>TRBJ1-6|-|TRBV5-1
CASSPTGAGGSPLHF
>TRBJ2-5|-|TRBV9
CASSVEGGTETQYF
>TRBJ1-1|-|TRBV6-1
CASVIRGMNTEAFF
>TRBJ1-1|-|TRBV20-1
CSAPQGAEAFF
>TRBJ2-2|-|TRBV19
CATNPSRGQGVAGELFF
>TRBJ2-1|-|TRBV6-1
CASLDLTGSYNEQFF
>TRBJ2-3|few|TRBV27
CASSPSQGDTQYF
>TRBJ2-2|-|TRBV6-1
CASKIQGTTGELFF
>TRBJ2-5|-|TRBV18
CASSPPTSVKTQYF
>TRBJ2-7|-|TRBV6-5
CASSYPDYLLREQYF
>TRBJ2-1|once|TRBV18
CASSPLGPGSSYNEQFF
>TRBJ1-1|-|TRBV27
CASSLWGGHVNTEAFF
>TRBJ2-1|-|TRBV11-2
CASSPGTSGGNEQFF
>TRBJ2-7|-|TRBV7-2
CASSPLAGGAYEQYF
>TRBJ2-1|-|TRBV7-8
CASSLPPVYQRGYNEQFF
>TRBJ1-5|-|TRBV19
CASRTGGFGNQPQHF
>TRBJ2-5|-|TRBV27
CASSPGLRPQETQYF
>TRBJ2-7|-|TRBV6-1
CASSEAQGQGSHEQYF
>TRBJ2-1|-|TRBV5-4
CASSPKGGRADEQFF
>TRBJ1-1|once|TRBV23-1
CASSQGQDGNTEAFF
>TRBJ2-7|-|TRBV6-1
CASTGRGYEQYF
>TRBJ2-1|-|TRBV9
CASSGRGLAAVEQFF
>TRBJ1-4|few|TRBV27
CASSLLSNEKLFF
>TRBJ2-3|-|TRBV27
CASSSLLSSTDTQYF
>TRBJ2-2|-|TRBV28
CASSPLTGNTGELFF
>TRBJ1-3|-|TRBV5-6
CASRGVASPPGDTIYF
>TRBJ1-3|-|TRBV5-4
CASSSPGSSGNTIYF
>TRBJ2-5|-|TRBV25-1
CASSGQGEETQYF
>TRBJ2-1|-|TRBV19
CASSIAPGQPGHEQFF
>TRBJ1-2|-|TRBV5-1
CASSFFTEEYGYTF
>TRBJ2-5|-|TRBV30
CAWSLTGWETQYF